These 16 T cell receptor beta chains share one sample of origin, sequenced in a study of blood T cell repertoires in COVID-19. TCRdb's table, derived via immunoSEQ multiplex PCR, lists solely in-frame clones and lacks some. The data show 310,000 or so clones, approximately 83% seen once. What was sequenced was peripheral blood. Receptors originate from a woman in her 30s who had recovered from COVID-19.

The genes are TRBV13 and TRBJ2-1; 7 nucleotides agree with TRBD2. The junction had 5 bases not matched to a gene; V was cut back by 1 base and J by 5 bases. Germline loops: CDR1 PRHDT, CDR2 FYEKMQ (reference sequence). The CDR3 spans 15 residues. CDR3 bases: TGTGCCAGCAGCTTAGAGGGGACTACTAACAATGAGCAGTTCTTC. Amino acid sequence: CASSLEGTTNNEQFF. The complete variable domain, with remaining parts taken from reference TRBV13 and TRBJ2-1, reads AAGVIQSPRHLIKEKRETATLKCYPIPRHDTVYWYQQGPGQDPQFLISFYEKMQSDKGSIPDRFSAQQFSDYHSELNMSSLELGDSALYFCASSLEGTTNNEQFFGPGTRLTVL.

The V gene is TRBV11-2, the J gene TRBJ2-7, with a weak D call TRBD1 (6 bases). V was shortened by 2 bases and J by 4 bases, with 18 bases between the two germline ends. Per the germline V gene, CDR1 is SGHAT and CDR2 is FQNNGV. This CDR3 region has 16 residues. The CDR3 loop reads CASSLLGASGVYEQYF. In DNA, the CDR3 is TGTGCCAGCAGCTTATTGGGGGCCTCTGGGGTGTACGAGCAGTACTTC.

This sequence joins TRBV6-2 or TRBV6-3 and TRBJ1-1; no clear D. This CDR3 contains 13 residues. Trimming shortened V by 2 bases and J by 2 bases, and 6 bases separated the two germline ends. From germline, CDR1 is MNHEY and CDR2 SVGEGT. The DNA for the CDR3 is TGTGCCAGCAGTTACGCGTTTAACACTGAAGCTTTCTTT. It encodes CASSYAFNTEAFF.

As DNA, the CDR3 is TGTGCCAGTAGCGCCGCCTGGGAGGGCACTGAAGCTTTCTTT. Translated: CASSAAWEGTEAFF. This chain joins TRBV19 and TRBJ1-1; D uncertain. The CDR3 spans 14 residues. Between the trimmed V and J ends, which lost 6 bases and 4 bases, there was a span of 15 bases. Per the germline V gene, CDR1 is LNHDA and CDR2 is SQIVND (reference sequence).

This clone was observed a few times. The chain couples TRBV7-4 to TRBJ1-1, with D hard to call. Germline V lookup: CDR1 SGHVT, CDR2 SQSDAQ. Trimming stripped 5 bases from V and 2 bases from J, with 15 bases between. The CDR3 is made up of 15 amino acids. The CDR3 loop reads CASSQGGRINTEAFF. CDR3 DNA: TGTGCCAGCAGCCAAGGAGGCAGGATTAACACTGAAGCTTTCTTT. The full variable domain, its missing parts supplied by reference TRBV7-4 and TRBJ1-1, is GAGVSQSPRYKVAKRGRDVALRCDSISGHVTLYWYRQTLGQGSEVLTYSQSDAQRDKSGRPSGRFSAERPERSVSTLKIQRTEQGDSAVYLCASSQGGRINTEAFFGQGTRLTVV.

The rearrangement uses TRBV10-3 and TRBJ2-7, with D hard to call. CDR1 and CDR2 from the germline V gene are ENHRY and SYGVKD. The CDR3 has 13 residues. The V end lost 8 bases, the J end lost 1 base, and 12 bases lay between the germline ends. The CDR3 nucleotides read TGTGCCATCTCAAGCGAGCTTTCCTACGAGCAGTACTTC. Its protein product is CAISSELSYEQYF.

This clone appeared a single time. The chain carries TRBV11-3 and TRBJ2-7; 7 nucleotides match TRBD1. The V and J ends lost 4 bases and 1 base, in that order; junction bases with no gene match: 4. The CDR3 has 14 amino acids. Germline CDR1 reads SGHNT; CDR2 reads YENEEA. CDR3 region: CASSSGQSSYEQYF. The CDR3 region has the DNA TGTGCCAGCAGCTCGGGACAGTCGTCCTACGAGCAGTACTTC.

This clone has a handful of counts. The chain employs TRBV6-5 and TRBJ1-6; the D is unclear. This CDR3 comprises 14 residues. Germline V lookup: CDR1 MNHEY, CDR2 SVGAGI. V lost 2 bases and J lost 6, with 8 bases in between. In DNA, the CDR3 is TGTGCCAGCAGTTACGACACTCTTAATTCACCCCTCCACTTT. Protein sequence: CASSYDTLNSPLHF.

The J gene is TRBJ1-1, the V gene TRBV4-1, with TRBD1 matching 7 bases. The germline V gene has CDR1 MGHRA and CDR2 YSYEKL. V was clipped by 2 bases and J by 4 bases; unmatched bases: 1. The CDR3 sequence is 13 residues long. Here the CDR3 DNA reads TGCGCCAGCAGCCAAAACAGGGGCACTGAAGCTTTCTTT. Residues: CASSQNRGTEAFF.

The chain employs TRBV6-6 and TRBJ1-6; possibly TRBD1 for D (6 bases). This CDR3 contains 16 residues. Germline V gene sequence: CDR1 MNHNY, CDR2 SVGAGI (reference sequence). V lost 5 bases and J 8 bases, leaving 19 bases between the germline ends. The CDR3 protein is CASSRWDTGTDSPLHF. CDR3 bases: TGTGCCAGCAGTCGATGGGACACCGGTACGGATTCACCCCTCCACTTT.

This clone has only a few counts. The gene calls are TRBV7-2 and TRBJ1-1; 7 nucleotides align to TRBD1. The V segment lost 7 bases and the J segment 1 base; nucleotides outside the gene matches: 3. The CDR3 totals 13 residues. CDR1 SGHTA and CDR2 FQGNSA come from the germline V gene. CDR3: CASKQGPNTEAFF. The DNA for the CDR3 is TGTGCCAGCAAACAGGGGCCGAACACTGAAGCTTTCTTT.

The chain employs TRBV2 and TRBJ2-5, with 8 bases that match TRBD2. The CDR3 covers 14 residues. Per germline, CDR1 SNHLY and CDR2 FYNNEI. The V segment lost 11 bases and the J segment 5 bases; nucleotides outside the gene matches: 13. In DNA form, the CDR3 reads TGTGCCTCGAGAGCGGATAGCGGGGAGGAGACCCAGTACTTC. Translation: CASRADSGEETQYF.

A single count supports this clone. The V call is TRBV19, the J call TRBJ2-6; unclear D gene. The V gene's germline CDR1 is LNHDA and CDR2 SQIVND (reference sequence). V gave up 3 bases and J gave up 8 bases, with 11 bases separating them. CDR3 size: 14 residues. This CDR3 reads CASSITPPSNVLTF. In DNA, the CDR3 is TGTGCCAGTAGTATTACACCGCCTTCCAACGTCCTGACTTTC.

The rearrangement uses TRBV5-6 and TRBJ2-7, with D possibly being TRBD1 (5 bases). Germline V gene lookup returns CDR1 SGHDT and CDR2 YYEEEE. The CDR3 totals 14 residues. Deletions cut 7 bases from V and 2 bases from J, with 16 bases between. The CDR3 DNA follows: TGTGCCAGCCTAGGGTGGGGCGAACCCTACGAGCAGTACTTC. Encoded protein: CASLGWGEPYEQYF.

J is TRBJ1-1 and V is TRBV21-1; the listed D gene, TRBD1, was not tested against the DNA. TRBV21-1 is tagged as a pseudogene. The CDR3 runs to 16 residues. The CDR3 sequence: CASSKRADRVCTEAFF. DNA for the CDR3: TGTGCCAGCAGCAAAAGGGCAGACAGGGTGTGCACTGAAGCTTTCTTT.

The chain has TRBV15 and TRBJ2-2, with TRBD1 as a possible D gene (5 bases). The germline CDR1 and CDR2 sequences are LNHNV and YYDKDF (reference sequence). The length of the CDR3 is 14 residues. V was cut by 4 bases and J by 3 bases, with 9 bases left in between. The CDR3 loop reads CATSKTVDTGELFF. The CDR3 DNA sequence: TGTGCCACCAGCAAGACAGTAGACACCGGGGAGCTGTTTTTT. Drawing the rest from reference TRBV15 and TRBJ2-2, the complete variable domain is DAMVIQNPRYQVTQFGKPVTLSCSQTLNHNVMYWYQQKSSQAPKLLFHYYDKDFNNEADTPDNFQSRRPNTSFCFLDIRSPGLGDTAMYLCATSKTVDTGELFFGEGSRLTVL.